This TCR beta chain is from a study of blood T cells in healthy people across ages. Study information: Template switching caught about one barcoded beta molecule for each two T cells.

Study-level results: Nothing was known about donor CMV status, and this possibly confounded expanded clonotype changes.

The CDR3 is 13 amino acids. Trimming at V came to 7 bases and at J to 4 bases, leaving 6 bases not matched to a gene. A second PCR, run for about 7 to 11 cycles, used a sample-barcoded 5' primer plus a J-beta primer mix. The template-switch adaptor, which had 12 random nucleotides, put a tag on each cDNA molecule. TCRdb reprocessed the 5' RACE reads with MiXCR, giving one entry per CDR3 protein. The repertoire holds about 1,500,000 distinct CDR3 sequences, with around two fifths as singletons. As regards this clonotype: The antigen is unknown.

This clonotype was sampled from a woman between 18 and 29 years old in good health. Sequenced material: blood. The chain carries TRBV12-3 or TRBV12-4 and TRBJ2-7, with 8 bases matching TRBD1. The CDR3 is CASTPGQEYEQYF. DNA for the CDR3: TGTGCCAGCACCCCGGGACAGGAGTACGAGCAGTACTTC.